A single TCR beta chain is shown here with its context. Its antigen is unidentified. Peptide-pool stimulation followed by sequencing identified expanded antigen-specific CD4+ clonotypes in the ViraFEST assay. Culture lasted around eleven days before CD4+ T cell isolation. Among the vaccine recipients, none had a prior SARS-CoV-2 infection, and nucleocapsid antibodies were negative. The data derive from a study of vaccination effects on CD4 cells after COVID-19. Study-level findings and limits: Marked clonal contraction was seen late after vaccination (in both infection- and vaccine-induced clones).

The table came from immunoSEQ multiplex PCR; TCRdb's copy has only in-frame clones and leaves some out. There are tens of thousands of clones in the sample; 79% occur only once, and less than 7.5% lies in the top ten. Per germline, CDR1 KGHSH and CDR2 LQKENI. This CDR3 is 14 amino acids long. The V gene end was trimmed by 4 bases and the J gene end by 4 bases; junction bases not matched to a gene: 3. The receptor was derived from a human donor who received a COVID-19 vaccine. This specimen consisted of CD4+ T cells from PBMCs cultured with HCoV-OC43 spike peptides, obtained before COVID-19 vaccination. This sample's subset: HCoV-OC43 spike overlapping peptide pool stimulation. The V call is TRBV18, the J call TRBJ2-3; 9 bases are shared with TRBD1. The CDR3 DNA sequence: TGTGCCAGCTCACGGACAGGGGATTCAGATACGCAGTATTTT. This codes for CASSRTGDSDTQYF.